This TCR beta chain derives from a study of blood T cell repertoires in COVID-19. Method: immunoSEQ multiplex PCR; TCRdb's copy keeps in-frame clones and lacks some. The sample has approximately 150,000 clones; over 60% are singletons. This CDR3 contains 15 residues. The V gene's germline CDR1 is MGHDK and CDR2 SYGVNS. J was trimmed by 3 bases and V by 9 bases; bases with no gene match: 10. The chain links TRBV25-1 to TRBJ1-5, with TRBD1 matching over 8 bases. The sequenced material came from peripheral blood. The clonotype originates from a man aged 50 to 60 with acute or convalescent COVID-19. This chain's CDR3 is CARAAGQGANQPQHF. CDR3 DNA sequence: TGTGCCAGAGCCGCCGGCCAGGGGGCCAATCAGCCCCAGCATTTT.